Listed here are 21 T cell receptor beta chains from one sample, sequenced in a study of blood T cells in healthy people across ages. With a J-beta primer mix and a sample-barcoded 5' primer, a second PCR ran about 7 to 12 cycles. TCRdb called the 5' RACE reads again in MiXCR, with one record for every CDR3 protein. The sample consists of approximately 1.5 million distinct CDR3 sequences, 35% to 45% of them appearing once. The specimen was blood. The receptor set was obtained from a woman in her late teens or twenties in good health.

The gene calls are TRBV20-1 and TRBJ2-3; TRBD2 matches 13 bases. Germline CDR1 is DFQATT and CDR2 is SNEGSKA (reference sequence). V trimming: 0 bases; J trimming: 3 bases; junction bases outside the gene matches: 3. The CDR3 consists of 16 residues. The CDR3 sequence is CSARDPTSGGTDTQYF. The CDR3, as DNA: TGCAGTGCTAGAGATCCGACTAGCGGGGGGACAGATACGCAGTATTTT.

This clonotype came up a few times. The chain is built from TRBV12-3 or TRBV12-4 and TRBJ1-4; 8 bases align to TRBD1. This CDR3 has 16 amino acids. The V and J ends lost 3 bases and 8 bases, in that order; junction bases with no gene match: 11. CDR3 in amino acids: CASSFGSTGVREKLFF. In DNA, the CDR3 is TGTGCCAGCAGTTTCGGGTCGACAGGGGTACGAGAAAAACTGTTTTTT.

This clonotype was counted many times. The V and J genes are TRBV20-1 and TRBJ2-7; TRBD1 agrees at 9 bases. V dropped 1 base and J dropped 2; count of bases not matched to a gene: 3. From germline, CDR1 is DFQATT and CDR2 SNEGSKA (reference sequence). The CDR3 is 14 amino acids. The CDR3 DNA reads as TGCAGTGCTAGAGGGGACAGGGCCCCCTACGAGCAGTACTTC. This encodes CSARGDRAPYEQYF.

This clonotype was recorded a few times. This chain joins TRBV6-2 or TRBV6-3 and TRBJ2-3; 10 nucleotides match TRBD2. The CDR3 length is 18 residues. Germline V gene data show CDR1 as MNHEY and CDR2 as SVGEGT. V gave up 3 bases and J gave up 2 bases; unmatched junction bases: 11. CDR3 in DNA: TGTGCCAGCAGTTATCCCTCGGGGCTAGCGGGGGCCACAGATACGCAGTATTTT. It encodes CASSYPSGLAGATDTQYF.

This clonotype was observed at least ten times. The CDR3 region has the DNA TGCAGCACCCTTACAGATACGCAGTATTTT. This sequence encodes CSTLTDTQYF. This rearrangement joins TRBV29-1 to TRBJ2-3; D gene ambiguous. The germline gives CDR1 SQVTM, CDR2 ANQGSEA. This CDR3 is built from 10 residues. Trimming left V 8 bases short and J 3 bases short, with 6 bases between.

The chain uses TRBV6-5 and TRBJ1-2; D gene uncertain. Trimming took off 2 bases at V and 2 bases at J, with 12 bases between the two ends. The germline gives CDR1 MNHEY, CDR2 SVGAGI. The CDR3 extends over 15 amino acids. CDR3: CASSYGGSRNYGYTF. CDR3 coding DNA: TGTGCCAGCAGTTACGGCGGTTCTCGGAACTATGGCTACACCTTC.

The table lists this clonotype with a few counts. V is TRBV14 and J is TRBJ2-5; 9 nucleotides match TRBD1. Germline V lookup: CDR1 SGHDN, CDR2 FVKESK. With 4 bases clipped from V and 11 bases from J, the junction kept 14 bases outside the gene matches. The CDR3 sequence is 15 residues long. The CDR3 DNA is TGTGCCAGCAGCCCGATCGCGGGACAGGGCGAAGAGCAGTACTTC. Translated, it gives CASSPIAGQGEEQYF. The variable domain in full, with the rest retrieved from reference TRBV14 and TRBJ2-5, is EAGVTQFPSHSVIEKGQTVTLRCDPISGHDNLYWYRRVMGKEIKFLLHFVKESKQDESGMPNNRFLAERTGGTYSTLKVQPAELEDSGVYFCASSPIAGQGEEQYFGPGTRLLVL.

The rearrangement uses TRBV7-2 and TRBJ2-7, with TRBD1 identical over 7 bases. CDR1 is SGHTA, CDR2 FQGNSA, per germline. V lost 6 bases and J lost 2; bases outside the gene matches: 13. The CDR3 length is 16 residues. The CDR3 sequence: CASRPTQWDSPYEQYF. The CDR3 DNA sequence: TGTGCCAGCAGACCTACACAATGGGACAGTCCCTACGAGCAGTACTTC.

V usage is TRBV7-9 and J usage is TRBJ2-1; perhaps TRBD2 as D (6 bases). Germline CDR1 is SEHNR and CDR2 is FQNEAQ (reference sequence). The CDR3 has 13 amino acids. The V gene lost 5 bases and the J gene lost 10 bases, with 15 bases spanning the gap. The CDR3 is CASSTRGTYEQFF. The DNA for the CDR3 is TGTGCCAGCAGCACCCGGGGGACCTACGAGCAGTTCTTC.

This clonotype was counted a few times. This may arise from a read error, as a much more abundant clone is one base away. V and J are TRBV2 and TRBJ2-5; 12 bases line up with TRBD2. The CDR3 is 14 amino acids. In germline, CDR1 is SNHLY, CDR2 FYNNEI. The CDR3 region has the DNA TGTGCCAGCCACCAGACTAGCGGGGGAGAGACCCTGTACTTC. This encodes CASHQTSGGETLYF.

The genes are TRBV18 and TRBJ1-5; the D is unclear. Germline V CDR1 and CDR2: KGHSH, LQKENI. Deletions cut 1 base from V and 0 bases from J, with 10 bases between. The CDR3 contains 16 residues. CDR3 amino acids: CASSPQGLVSNQPQHF. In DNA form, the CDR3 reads TGTGCCAGCTCACCACAAGGGTTGGTTAGCAATCAGCCCCAGCATTTT. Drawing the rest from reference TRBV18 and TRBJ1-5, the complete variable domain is NAGVMQNPRHLVRRRGQEARLRCSPMKGHSHVYWYRQLPEEGLKFMVYLQKENIIDESGMPKERFSAEFPKEGPSILRIQQVVRGDSAAYFCASSPQGLVSNQPQHFGDGTRLSIL.

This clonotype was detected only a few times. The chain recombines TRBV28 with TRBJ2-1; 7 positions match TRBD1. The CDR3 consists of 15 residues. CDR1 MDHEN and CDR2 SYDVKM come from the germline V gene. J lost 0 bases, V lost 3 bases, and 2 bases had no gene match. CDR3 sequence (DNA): TGTGCCAGCAGTTTTCCAGGGGGCTCCTACAATGAGCAGTTCTTC. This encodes CASSFPGGSYNEQFF.

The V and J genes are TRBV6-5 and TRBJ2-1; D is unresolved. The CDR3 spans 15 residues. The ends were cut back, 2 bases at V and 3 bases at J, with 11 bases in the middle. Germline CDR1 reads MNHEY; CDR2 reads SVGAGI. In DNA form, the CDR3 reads TGTGCCAGCAGTTACCGGGTCCCACTCTACAATGAGCAGTTCTTC. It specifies CASSYRVPLYNEQFF.

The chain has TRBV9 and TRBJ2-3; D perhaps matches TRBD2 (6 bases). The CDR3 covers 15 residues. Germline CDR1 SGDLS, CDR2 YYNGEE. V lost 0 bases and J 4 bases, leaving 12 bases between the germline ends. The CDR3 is CASSVGGRFSDTQYF. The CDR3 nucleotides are TGTGCCAGCAGCGTAGGAGGGAGGTTCTCAGATACGCAGTATTTT.

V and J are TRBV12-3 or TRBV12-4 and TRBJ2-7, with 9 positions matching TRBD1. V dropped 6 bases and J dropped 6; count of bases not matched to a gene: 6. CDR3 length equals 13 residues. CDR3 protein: CASRDGQGSEQYF. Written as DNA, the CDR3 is TGTGCCAGCAGAGACGGACAGGGGTCCGAGCAGTACTTC.

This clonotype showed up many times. CDR3 in DNA: TGTGCCAGCACTCCCCCCGGGGGACAGGGCCCCGATACGCAGTATTTT. The encoded protein is CASTPPGGQGPDTQYF. The rearrangement uses TRBV25-1 and TRBJ2-3; 9 bases fit TRBD1. The V and J ends lost 7 bases and 6 bases, in that order; junction bases with no gene match: 14. The CDR3 contains 16 residues. Germline V lookup: CDR1 MGHDK, CDR2 SYGVNS.

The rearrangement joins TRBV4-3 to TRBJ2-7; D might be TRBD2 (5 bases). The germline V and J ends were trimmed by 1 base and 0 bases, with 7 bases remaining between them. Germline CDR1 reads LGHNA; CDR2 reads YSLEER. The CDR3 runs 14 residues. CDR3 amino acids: CASSQGEGSYEQYF. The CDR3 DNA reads TGCGCCAGCAGCCAAGGAGAGGGCTCCTACGAGCAGTACTTC.

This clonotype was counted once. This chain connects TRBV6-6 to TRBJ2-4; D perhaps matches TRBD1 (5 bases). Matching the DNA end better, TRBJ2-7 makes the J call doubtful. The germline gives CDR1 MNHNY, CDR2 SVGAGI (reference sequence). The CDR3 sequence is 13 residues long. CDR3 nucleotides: TGTGCCAGCAGAACACAGGTTTACTACGAGCAGTACTTC. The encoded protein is CASRTQVYYEQYF.

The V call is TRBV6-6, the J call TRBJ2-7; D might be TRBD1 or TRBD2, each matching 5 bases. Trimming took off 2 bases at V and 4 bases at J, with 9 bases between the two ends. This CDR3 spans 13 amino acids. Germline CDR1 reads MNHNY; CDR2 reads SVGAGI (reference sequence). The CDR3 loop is CASSYMGVYEQYF. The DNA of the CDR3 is TGTGCCAGCAGTTACATGGGGGTTTACGAGCAGTACTTC.

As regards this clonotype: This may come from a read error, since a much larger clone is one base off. CDR3 residues: CASSPQARGGADTQYF. CDR3 DNA sequence: TGTGCCAGCAGTCCCCAAGCGAGAGGCGGGGCAGATACGCAGTATTTT. The chain recombines TRBV12-3 or TRBV12-4 with TRBJ2-3; a weak D match, TRBD2 (6 bases). V lost 5 bases, J lost 4 bases, and 19 bases lay in between. CDR3 size: 16 residues.

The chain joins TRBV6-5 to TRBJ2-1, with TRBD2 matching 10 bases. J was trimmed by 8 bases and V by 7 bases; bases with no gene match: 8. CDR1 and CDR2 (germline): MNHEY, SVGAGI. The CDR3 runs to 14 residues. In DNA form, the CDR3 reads TGTGCCAGCAACCCGGGACTAGCGAGCGATGAGCAGTTCTTC. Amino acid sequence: CASNPGLASDEQFF.